The 11 T cell receptor beta chains below all came from one sample that was sequenced in a study of Graves' ophthalmopathy and Graves' hyperthyroidism. From RNA, the CDR3 regions of TCR beta chains were amplified and sequenced. HTBI-primed RT-PCR formed the first round, and a multiplex PCR formed the second. From the multiplex PCR reads, TCRdb called clonotypes with MiXCR, one entry per CDR3 protein. The data show approximately 700,000 distinct CDR3 sequences, roughly two fifths seen once. The sample comprised peripheral blood. Every receptor here comes from an adult man with Graves' ophthalmopathy.

V and J are TRBV19 and TRBJ2-7; D remains unclear. The CDR3 spans 13 residues. V shed 3 bases and J shed 3 bases, with 9 bases lying between them. The germline CDR1 and CDR2 sequences are LNHDA and SQIVND (reference sequence). The CDR3 spells CASSISDNYEQYF. CDR3 in DNA: TGTGCCAGTAGTATCTCCGACAACTACGAGCAGTACTTC.

This clonotype was detected only a few times. In DNA form, the CDR3 reads TGTGCCAGCAGTTTATCAAAGGGGGCGGACTATGGCTACACCTTC. Translation gives CASSLSKGADYGYTF. The rearrangement uses TRBV27 and TRBJ1-2, with 7 bases lining up with TRBD1. The CDR3 spans 15 residues. Germline trimming cut 0 bases from V and 3 bases from J; bases unmatched to any gene: 4. In germline, CDR1 is MNHEY, CDR2 SMNVEV (reference sequence).

The rearrangement joins TRBV24-1 to TRBJ1-3; tentative D call: TRBD1 (6 bases). Trimming cost V 3 bases and J 4 bases, with 9 bases left between them. The CDR3 has 14 amino acids. Germline CDR1 reads KGHDR; CDR2 reads SFDVKD. The CDR3 loop is CATSDPGTGNTIYF. The CDR3 DNA follows: TGTGCCACCAGTGATCCCGGGACAGGAAACACCATATATTTT.

Many counts were recorded for this clonotype. The genes are TRBV10-1 and TRBJ1-4; D remains unclear. Germline V gene data show CDR1 as WNHNN and CDR2 as SYGVQD (reference sequence). The V and J ends lost 3 bases and 8 bases respectively, with 10 bases between them. The CDR3 sequence is 13 residues long. CDR3 nucleotide sequence: TGCGCCAGCAGTGAAAATCCTGGGGAAAAACTGTTTTTT. The encoded protein is CASSENPGEKLFF.

This clonotype was seen a handful of times. The gene calls are TRBV7-2 and TRBJ2-7; 11 nucleotides align to TRBD2. The germline V gene has CDR1 SGHTA and CDR2 FQGNSA. Trimming removed 5 bases from V and 1 base from J; junction bases left unmatched: 16. The CDR3 loop spans 19 amino acids. The CDR3 here is CASSLTGLAGPQISYEQYF. The CDR3 DNA sequence: TGTGCCAGCAGCCTAACAGGACTAGCGGGCCCGCAGATATCCTACGAGCAGTACTTC. Supplemented by reference TRBV7-2 and TRBJ2-7, the full variable domain reads GAGVSQSPSNKVTEKGKDVELRCDPISGHTALYWYRQSLGQGLEFLIYFQGNSAPDKSGLPSDRFSAERTGGSVSTLTIQRTQQEDSAVYLCASSLTGLAGPQISYEQYFGPGTRLTVT.

The chain employs TRBV4-1 and TRBJ1-5; 7 positions match TRBD1. V dropped 5 bases and J dropped 4; count of bases not matched to a gene: 8. Germline V lookup: CDR1 MGHRA, CDR2 YSYEKL. The length of the CDR3 is 15 residues. CDR3 coding DNA: TGCGCCAGCAGCGATCGGGACAGTTCTAATCAGCCCCAGCATTTT. Amino acids: CASSDRDSSNQPQHF.

This clonotype showed up many times. The rearrangement uses TRBV7-9 and TRBJ1-4, with 7 bases aligning to TRBD1. Germline V gene lookup returns CDR1 SEHNR and CDR2 FQNEAQ (reference sequence). This CDR3 comprises 15 residues. The V segment lost 3 bases and the J segment 3 bases; nucleotides outside the gene matches: 4. CDR3 nucleotides: TGTGCCAGCAGCTTGTCGGGACAGCCTAATGAAAAACTGTTTTTT. It is translated as CASSLSGQPNEKLFF.

The genes are TRBV25-1 and TRBJ1-3; D may be TRBD1 (5 bases). The length of the CDR3 is 12 residues. Germline V lookup: CDR1 MGHDK, CDR2 SYGVNS. Trimming shortened V by 7 bases and J by 7 bases, and 11 bases separated the two germline ends. CDR3 DNA sequence: TGTGCCAGCATTGGGGCAGGGAACACCATATATTTT. This encodes CASIGAGNTIYF. Looking up the rest from reference TRBV25-1 and TRBJ1-3 gives the full variable domain: EADIYQTPRYLVIGTGKKITLECSQTMGHDKMYWYQQDPGMELHLIHYSYGVNSTEKGDLSSESTVSRIRTEHFPLTLESARPSHTSQYLCASIGAGNTIYFGEGSWLTVV.

The V and J genes are TRBV6-4 and TRBJ1-1, with 7 bases lining up with TRBD1. Looked up from germline, CDR1 is MRHNA and CDR2 is SNTAGT. This CDR3 spans 17 amino acids. Trimming took 7 bases from V and 0 from J; bases not matched to a gene: 14. CDR3 loop: CASTTSWDSFLNTEAFF. CDR3 DNA sequence: TGTGCCAGCACTACCTCCTGGGACAGTTTTTTGAACACTGAAGCTTTCTTT.

This sequence joins TRBV7-2 and TRBJ2-5, with 7 positions matching TRBD1. V trimming: 5 bases; J trimming: 5 bases; junction bases outside the gene matches: 8. CDR3 length: 14 residues. The germline V gene encodes CDR1 SGHTA and CDR2 FQGNSA. In nucleotides, the CDR3 is TGTGCCAGCAGCCCAGGGGGATCGACGGAGACCCAGTACTTC. Amino acid sequence: CASSPGGSTETQYF.

This clonotype was detected a few times. V usage is TRBV11-2 and J usage is TRBJ2-7, with TRBD2 matching 8 bases. Trimming cost V 3 bases and J 2 bases; bases outside gene matches: 6. The germline gives CDR1 SGHAT, CDR2 FQNNGV. The CDR3 is 15 residues long. CDR3 in amino acids: CASSLESGRTYEQYF. CDR3 nucleotide sequence: TGTGCCAGCAGCTTGGAGAGCGGGAGAACCTACGAGCAGTACTTC.